This T cell receptor beta chain was captured in a study of CD8+ T cells in alopecia areata. For the study at large: Each of the treated patients was given oral tofacitinib, 5 to 10 mg twice daily, for moderate-to-severe alopecia areata. Study-level findings and limits: Normal scalp had lower clonality than lesional scalp, with alopecia totalis/universalis lesions showing this most strongly.

The CDR3 length is 12 residues. The ends were cut back, 3 bases at V and 10 bases at J, with 12 bases in the middle. CDR1 and CDR2 from the germline V gene are MGHDK and SYGVNS. Turning to this clone: The target antigen is unknown.

Reverse transcribed after extraction, RNA yielded cDNA as the sequencing template. Produced via immunoSEQ multiplex PCR; TCRdb's table is partial and in-frame only. The sample includes about 150,000 clones, about 60% of them seen just once. This sequence originates from a human donor with alopecia areata. This chain connects TRBV25-1 to TRBJ1-1; D not resolved. Sequencing used CD4+ T cells sorted from blood, obtained at week 0. The chain's CDR3 is CASSDPGAGAFF. CDR3 sequence (DNA): TGTGCCAGCAGTGACCCGGGTGCGGGAGCTTTCTTT.